This entry concerns a single T cell receptor (beta chain). Its cognate antigen has yet to be identified. Base qualities are missing; no much larger clone stands one base away. TCRbeta CDR3 regions were amplified from genomic DNA using the immunoSEQ Assay, a bias-controlled multiplex PCR. The study's processing was this. The number of nucleated cells in each sample was estimated from the amplification of reference gene primers within the assay. Sequence reads were collapsed and filtered to measure the absolute abundance of every unique TCRbeta CDR3 rearrangement. For each sample, productive Simpson clonality was calculated as the square root of Simpson's diversity index across productive rearrangements. Drawn from immuneACCESS, this table holds only the in-frame rearrangements with V and J called that TCRdb kept. Clones are partly lost; checked studies trace under half to an unresolved V gene and leave the rest unexplained. The V and J calls and clone size were taken over from that table, and D and trimming were inferred from the DNA. The sample profile shows about 250,000 clones; 70% to 90% of them were found once. The ten largest clones capture about 8.2% of the sample.

Participants in the prospective study were aged roughly 18 to 89 years, lived in about two dozen United States geographic areas, and enrolled through a virtual design. To assign participants to cohorts, the prospective study relied on clinical history that participants themselves reported in a screening survey and a study questionnaire. In the prospective study, whole blood, serum and a nasopharyngeal or oropharyngeal swab were collected from each participant by mobile phlebotomists. Additional blood draws and questionnaires over an approximately 2-month period could optionally be provided by prospective study participants. Blood samples from the prospective study were shipped frozen or at room temperature prior to DNA extraction. These data originate in a study of blood T cell repertoires in COVID-19 (dated by TCRdb to between 2020 and 2021). With regard to the full study: The collaborator samples originated in the United States, Italy and Spain and spanned the acute and convalescent phases of COVID-19. The samples were drawn from two sources: the first 160 participants of the ongoing ImmuneRACE study, and 1,254 subjects contributed by 6 global collaborators. Subjects who had been exposed to COVID-19, were actively infected with it, or had recovered from it provided the deeply sampled blood TCRbeta repertoires that made up the dataset. HLA class I and class II types, where available, came from metadata supplied by the sample provider rather than from assay-based typing. Nearly every sample came with metadata listing a de-identified subject ID, COVID-19 status, age in years and sex. The prospective study material was composed of cDNA or gDNA derived from T cells, B-cell-depleted T cells, or PBMCs. The repertoires were released in a freely available public database meant as a resource for research on the immune response to SARS-CoV-2. Study-wide findings and limitations: How much clinical and demographic metadata was included differed by source and by participant, and the metadata was provided uncurated.

CDR1 and CDR2 are drawn from the germline V gene (reference sequence): MNHEY, SMNVEV. Trimming accounts for 4 bases at V and 8 bases at J, while the number of junction bases matched to no gene is 10. The CDR3 starts with the cysteine, ends with the phenylalanine, and has 15 residues. Only the CDR3 DNA is retained, 45 bases long and in frame from the first base. Sequencing was carried out using PBMCs or T cells enriched from blood (not recorded which). Recombination connected TRBV27 to TRBJ1-2; 10 of the junction bases match TRBD1. The sequence was collected from a woman aged 50 to 65 with acute COVID-19. The DNA sequence reads TGTGCCAGCAGTTCCGCGGACAGGGGGTATGACGGCTACACCTTC. It codes for CASSSADRGYDGYTF.